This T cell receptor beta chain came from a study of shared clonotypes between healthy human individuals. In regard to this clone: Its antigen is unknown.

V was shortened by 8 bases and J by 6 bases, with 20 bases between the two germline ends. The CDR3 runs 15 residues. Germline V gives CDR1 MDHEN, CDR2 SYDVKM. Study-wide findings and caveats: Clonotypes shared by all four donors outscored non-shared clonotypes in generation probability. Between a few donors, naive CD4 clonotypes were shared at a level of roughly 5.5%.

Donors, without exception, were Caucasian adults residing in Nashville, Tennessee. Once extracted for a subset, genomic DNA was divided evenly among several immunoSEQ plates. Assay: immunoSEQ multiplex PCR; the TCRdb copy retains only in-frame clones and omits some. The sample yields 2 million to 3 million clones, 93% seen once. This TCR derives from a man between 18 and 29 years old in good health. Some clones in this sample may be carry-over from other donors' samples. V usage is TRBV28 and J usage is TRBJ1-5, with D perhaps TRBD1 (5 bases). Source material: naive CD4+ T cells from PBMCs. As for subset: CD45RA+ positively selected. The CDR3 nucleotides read TGTGCCAGCTTCGAAAATGGGGGAAATCGTCAGCCCCAGCATTTT. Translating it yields CASFENGGNRQPQHF. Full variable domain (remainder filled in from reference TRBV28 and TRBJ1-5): DVKVTQSSRYLVKRTGEKVFLECVQDMDHENMFWYRQDPGLGLRLIYFSYDVKMKEKGDIPEGYSVSREKKERFSLILESASTNQTSMYLCASFENGGNRQPQHFGDGTRLSIL.